This T cell receptor beta chain comes out of a study of cytomegalovirus exposure and HLA in healthy donors. Deletions cut 11 bases from V and 2 bases from J, with 12 bases between. CDR1 ENHRY and CDR2 SYGVKD come from the germline V gene. The CDR3 loop spans 13 amino acids. Of note for this clone: Its antigen is still unknown.

Whole-study results and caveats: A later analysis found common viral pathogens apparently linked to several of the most significant clusters.

Use of 60 Vbeta and 13 Jbeta primers characterized the PCR. Per the authors' pipeline: A later analysis tallied about 80 million unique TCR beta chains, about 11 million of them shared. Method: immunoSEQ multiplex PCR; TCRdb's copy keeps in-frame clones and lacks some. D and trimming come from the DNA, and the V and J calls and clone size come from that table. The top ten hold roughly 2.1% of the sample, which has 90,000 to 120,000 clones, 65% to 85% seen once. The source material was PBMCs. The chain is built from TRBV10-3 and TRBJ2-2; D perhaps matches TRBD1 (5 bases). The TCR comes from a young man in good health and CMV-seronegative. CDR3 DNA sequence: TGTGCCGGGGCTCCCCTTAACACCGGGGAGCTGTTTTTT. Encoded protein: CAGAPLNTGELFF.